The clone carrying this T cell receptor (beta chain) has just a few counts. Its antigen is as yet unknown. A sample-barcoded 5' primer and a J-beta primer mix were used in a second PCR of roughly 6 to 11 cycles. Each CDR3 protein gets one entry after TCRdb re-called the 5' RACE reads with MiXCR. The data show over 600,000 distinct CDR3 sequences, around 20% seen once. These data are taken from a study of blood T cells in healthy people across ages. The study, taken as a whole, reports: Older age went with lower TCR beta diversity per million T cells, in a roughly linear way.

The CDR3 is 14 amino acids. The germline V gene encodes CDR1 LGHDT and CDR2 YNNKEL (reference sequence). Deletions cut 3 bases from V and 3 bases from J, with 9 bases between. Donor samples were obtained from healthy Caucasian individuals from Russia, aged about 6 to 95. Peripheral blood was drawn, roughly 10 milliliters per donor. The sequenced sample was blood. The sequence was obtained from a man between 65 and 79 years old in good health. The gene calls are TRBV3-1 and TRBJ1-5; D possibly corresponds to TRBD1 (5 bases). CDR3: CASSQGDLNQPQHF. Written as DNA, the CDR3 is TGTGCCAGCAGCCAGGGGGACCTCAATCAGCCCCAGCATTTT.